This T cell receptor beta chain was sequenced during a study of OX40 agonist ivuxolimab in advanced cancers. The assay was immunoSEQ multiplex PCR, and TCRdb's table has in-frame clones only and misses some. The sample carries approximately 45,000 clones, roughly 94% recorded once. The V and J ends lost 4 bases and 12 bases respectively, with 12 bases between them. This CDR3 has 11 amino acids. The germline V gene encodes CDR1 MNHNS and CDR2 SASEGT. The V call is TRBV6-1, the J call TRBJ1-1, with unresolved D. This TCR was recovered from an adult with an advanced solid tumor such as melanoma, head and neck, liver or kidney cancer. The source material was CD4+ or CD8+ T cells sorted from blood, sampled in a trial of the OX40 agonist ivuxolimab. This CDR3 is CASSVSGWTFF. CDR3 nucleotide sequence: TGTGCCAGCAGTGTATCTGGGTGGACTTTCTTT.